The 9 T cell receptor beta chains given below trace back to one sample, sequenced in a study of technical replicates of blood from a handful of donors. Generated by immunoSEQ multiplex PCR, the TCRdb table keeps only in-frame clones and is missing some. The table records around 70,000 clones, approximately 96% of them present only once. Sample: T cells isolated from PBMCs. These receptor sequences come from a human donor in good health.

The genes are TRBV6-1 and TRBJ2-4, with a weak D call TRBD2 (5 bases). The V and J ends lost 7 bases and 0 bases respectively, with 13 bases between them. Germline-derived CDR1 and CDR2 are MNHNS and SASEGT. The CDR3 consists of 15 residues. CDR3 in amino acids: CASTLERLAKNIQYF. CDR3 sequence (DNA): TGTGCCAGCACCCTGGAGCGGCTAGCCAAAAACATTCAGTACTTC.

This chain links TRBV5-1 with TRBJ2-7; 9 bases match TRBD1. The CDR3 contains 21 residues. The V segment lost 1 base and the J segment 3 bases; nucleotides outside the gene matches: 23. Germline loops: CDR1 SGHRS, CDR2 YFSETQ. CDR3 sequence: CASSLRGGPGTGSRGSYEQYF. DNA for the CDR3: TGCGCCAGCAGCTTGAGAGGTGGACCCGGGACAGGGTCCCGCGGGAGCTACGAGCAGTACTTC.

This clone was detected only once. The chain couples TRBV11-2 to TRBJ1-6; D remains ambiguous. The V end was cut by 1 base, the J end by 6 bases, with 4 bases between. Germline values: CDR1 SGHAT, CDR2 FQNNGV. The CDR3 has 13 amino acids. CDR3 DNA: TGTGCCAGCAGCTTAGGCGGTAATTCACCCCTCCACTTT. Residues: CASSLGGNSPLHF.

The genes are TRBV4-1 and TRBJ2-5, with 12 bases identical to TRBD2. J was trimmed by 4 bases and V by 4 bases; bases with no gene match: 7. The CDR3 totals 16 residues. Germline V gene lookup returns CDR1 MGHRA and CDR2 YSYEKL. The CDR3 loop is CASSPGRGLAGETQYF. For the CDR3, the DNA is TGCGCCAGCAGCCCAGGAAGGGGACTAGCGGGAGAGACCCAGTACTTC.

This sequence joins TRBV10-3 and TRBJ2-3, with 8 bases matching TRBD2. The CDR3 is 14 residues long. Germline V gene lookup returns CDR1 ENHRY and CDR2 SYGVKD. V gave up 6 bases and J gave up 3 bases; unmatched junction bases: 5. Here the CDR3 reads CAIRGTSGTDTQYF. In nucleotides, the CDR3 is TGTGCCATCAGGGGGACTAGTGGAACAGATACGCAGTATTTT.

This clone has just a few counts. The CDR3, as DNA: TGTGCCAGCAGGAGGGGGCGGATGAACACTGAAGCTTTCTTT. Translated: CASRRGRMNTEAFF. The chain uses TRBV7-9 and TRBJ1-1, with 7 bases matching TRBD1. This CDR3 comprises 14 residues. Germline V gene sequence: CDR1 SEHNR, CDR2 FQNEAQ (reference sequence). Losses at the gene ends were 6 bases for V and 0 bases for J; bases not matched to a gene: 4.

V usage is TRBV28 and J usage is TRBJ2-7; 8 bases are a match to TRBD2. Unmatched junction bases numbered 10, after V lost 8 bases and J lost 1 base. The CDR3 covers 15 residues. In germline, CDR1 is MDHEN, CDR2 SYDVKM. CDR3 bases: TGTGCCAGCGGTGTAGCGGGACCCGAGTCCTACGAGCAGTACTTC. Amino acids: CASGVAGPESYEQYF.

In this sample, this clone turned up once. The chain links TRBV27 to TRBJ2-3, with D perhaps TRBD1 (5 bases). V was trimmed by 5 bases and J by 1 base, leaving 13 bases between them. CDR3 length equals 15 residues. Germline V gene data show CDR1 as MNHEY and CDR2 as SMNVEV (reference sequence). The CDR3 nucleotides read TGTGCCAGCAGTGCCTCAGGGCAGCGCACAGATACGCAGTATTTT. Translation: CASSASGQRTDTQYF.

The chain joins TRBV6-1 to TRBJ2-7; no clear D. Per germline, CDR1 MNHNS and CDR2 SASEGT. CDR3 size: 13 residues. Trimming took off 10 bases at V and 0 bases at J, with 13 bases between the two ends. CDR3 in amino acids: CATSLSSSYEQYF. Here the CDR3 DNA reads TGTGCCACGTCTCTTAGTAGCTCCTACGAGCAGTACTTC.